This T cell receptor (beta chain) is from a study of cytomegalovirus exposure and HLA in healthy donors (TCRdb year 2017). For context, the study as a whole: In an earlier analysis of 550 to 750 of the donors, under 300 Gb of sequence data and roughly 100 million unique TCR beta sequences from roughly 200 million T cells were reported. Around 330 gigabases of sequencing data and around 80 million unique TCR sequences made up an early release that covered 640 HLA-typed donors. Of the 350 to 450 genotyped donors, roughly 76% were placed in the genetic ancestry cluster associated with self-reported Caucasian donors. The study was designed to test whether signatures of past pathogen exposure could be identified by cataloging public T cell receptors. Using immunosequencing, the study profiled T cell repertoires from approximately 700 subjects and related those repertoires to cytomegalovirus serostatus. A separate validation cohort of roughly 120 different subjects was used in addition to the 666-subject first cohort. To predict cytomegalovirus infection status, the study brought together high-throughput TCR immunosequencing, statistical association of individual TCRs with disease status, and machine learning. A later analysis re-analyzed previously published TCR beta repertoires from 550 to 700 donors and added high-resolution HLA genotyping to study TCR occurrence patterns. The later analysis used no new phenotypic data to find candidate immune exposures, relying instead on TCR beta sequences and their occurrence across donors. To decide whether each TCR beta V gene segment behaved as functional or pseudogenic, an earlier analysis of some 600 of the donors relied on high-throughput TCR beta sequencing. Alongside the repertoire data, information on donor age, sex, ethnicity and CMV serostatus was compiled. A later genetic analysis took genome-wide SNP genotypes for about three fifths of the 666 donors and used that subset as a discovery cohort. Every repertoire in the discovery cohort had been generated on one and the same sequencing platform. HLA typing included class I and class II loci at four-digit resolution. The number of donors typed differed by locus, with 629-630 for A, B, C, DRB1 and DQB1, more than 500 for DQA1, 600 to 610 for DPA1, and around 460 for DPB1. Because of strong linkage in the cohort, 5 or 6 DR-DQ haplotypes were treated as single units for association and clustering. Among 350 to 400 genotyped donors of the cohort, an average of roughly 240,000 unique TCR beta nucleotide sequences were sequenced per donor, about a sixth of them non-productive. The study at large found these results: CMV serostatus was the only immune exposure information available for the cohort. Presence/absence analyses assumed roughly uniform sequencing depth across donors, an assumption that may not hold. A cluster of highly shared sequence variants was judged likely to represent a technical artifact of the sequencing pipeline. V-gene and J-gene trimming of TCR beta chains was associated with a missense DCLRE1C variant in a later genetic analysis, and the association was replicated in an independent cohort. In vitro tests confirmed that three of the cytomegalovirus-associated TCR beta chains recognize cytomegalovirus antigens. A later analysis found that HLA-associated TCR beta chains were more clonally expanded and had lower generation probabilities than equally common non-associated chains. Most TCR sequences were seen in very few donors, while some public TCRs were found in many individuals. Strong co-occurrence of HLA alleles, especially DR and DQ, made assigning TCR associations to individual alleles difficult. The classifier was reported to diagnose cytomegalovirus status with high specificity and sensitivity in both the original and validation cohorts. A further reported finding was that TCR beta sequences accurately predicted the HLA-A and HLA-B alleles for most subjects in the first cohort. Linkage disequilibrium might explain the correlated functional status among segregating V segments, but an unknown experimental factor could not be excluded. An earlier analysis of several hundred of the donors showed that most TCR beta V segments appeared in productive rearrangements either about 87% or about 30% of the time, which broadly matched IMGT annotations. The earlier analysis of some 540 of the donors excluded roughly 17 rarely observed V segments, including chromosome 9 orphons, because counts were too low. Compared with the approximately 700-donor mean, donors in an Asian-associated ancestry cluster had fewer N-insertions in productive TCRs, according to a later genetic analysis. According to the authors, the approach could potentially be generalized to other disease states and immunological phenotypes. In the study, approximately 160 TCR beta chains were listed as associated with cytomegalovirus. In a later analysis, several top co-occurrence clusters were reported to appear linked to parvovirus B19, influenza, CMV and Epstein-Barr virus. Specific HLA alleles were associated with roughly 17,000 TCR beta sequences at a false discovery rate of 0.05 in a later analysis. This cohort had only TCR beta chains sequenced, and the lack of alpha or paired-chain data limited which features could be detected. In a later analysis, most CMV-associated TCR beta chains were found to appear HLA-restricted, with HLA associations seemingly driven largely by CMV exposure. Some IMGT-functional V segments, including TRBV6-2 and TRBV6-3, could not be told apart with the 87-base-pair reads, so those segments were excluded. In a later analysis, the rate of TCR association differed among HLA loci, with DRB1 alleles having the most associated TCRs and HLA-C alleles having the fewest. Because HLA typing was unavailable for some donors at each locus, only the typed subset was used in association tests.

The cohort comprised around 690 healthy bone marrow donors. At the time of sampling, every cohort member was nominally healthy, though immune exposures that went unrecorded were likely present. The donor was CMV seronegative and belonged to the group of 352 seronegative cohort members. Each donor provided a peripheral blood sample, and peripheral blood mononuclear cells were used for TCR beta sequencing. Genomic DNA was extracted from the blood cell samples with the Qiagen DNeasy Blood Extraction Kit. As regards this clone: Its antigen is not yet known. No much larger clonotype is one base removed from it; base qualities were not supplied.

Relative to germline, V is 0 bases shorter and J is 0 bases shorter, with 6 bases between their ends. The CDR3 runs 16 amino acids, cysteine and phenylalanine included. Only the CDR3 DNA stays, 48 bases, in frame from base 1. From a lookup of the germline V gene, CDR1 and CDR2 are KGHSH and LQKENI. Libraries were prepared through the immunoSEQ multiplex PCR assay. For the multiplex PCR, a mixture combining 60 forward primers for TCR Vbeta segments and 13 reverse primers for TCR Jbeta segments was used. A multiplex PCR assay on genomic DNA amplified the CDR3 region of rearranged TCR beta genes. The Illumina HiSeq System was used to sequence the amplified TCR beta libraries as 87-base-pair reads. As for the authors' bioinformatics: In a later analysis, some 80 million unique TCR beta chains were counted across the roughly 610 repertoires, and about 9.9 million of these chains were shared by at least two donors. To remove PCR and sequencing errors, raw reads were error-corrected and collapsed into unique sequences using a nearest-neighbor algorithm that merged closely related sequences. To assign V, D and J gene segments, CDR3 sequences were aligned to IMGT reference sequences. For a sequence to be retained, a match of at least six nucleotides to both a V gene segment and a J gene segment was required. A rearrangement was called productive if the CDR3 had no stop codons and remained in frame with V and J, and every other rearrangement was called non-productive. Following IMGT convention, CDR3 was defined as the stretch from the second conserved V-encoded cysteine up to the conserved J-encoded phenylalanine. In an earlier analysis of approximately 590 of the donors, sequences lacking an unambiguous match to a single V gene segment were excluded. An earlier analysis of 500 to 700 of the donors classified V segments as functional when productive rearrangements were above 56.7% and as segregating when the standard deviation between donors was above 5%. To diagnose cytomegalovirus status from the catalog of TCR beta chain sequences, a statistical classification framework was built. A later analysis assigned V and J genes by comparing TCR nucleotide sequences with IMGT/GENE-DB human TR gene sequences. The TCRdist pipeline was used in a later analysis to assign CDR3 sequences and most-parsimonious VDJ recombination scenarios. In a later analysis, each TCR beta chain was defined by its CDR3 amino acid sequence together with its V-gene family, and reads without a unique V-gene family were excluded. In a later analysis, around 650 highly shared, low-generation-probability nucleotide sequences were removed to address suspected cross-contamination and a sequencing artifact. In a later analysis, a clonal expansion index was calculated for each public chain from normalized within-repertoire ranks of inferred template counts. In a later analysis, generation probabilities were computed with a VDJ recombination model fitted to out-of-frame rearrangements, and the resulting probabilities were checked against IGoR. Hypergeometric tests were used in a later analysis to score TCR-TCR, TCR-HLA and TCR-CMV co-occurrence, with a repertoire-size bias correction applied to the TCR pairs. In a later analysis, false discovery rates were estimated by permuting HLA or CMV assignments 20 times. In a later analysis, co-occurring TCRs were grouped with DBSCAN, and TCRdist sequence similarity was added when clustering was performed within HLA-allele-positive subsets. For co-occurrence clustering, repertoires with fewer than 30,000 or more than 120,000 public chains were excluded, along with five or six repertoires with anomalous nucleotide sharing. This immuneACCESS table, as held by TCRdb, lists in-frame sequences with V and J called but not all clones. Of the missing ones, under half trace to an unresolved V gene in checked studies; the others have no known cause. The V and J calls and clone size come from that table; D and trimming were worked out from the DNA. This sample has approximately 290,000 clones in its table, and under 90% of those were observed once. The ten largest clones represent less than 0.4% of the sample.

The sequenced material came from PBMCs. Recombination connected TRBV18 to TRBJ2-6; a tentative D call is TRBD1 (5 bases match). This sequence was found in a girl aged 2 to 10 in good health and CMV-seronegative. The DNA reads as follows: TGTGCCAGCTCACCACCGGGGCTCTCTGGGGCCAACGTCCTGACTTTC. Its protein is CASSPPGLSGANVLTF.